This entry features one T cell receptor beta chain sequence. Libraries were prepared by immunoSEQ multiplex PCR; TCRdb keeps only in-frame clonotypes and omits some of them. Of about 89,000 clones in the sample, about 95% were seen once. The data were obtained in a study of blood T cell repertoires in COVID-19. About the research overall: The United States, Italy and Spain supplied acute and convalescent COVID-19 samples. Nucleic acid was either cDNA or gDNA, and it came from T cells, B-cell-depleted T cells, or PBMCs.

V dropped 0 bases and J dropped 9 bases, with 7 bases sitting between them. Per germline, CDR1 SGHDT and CDR2 YYEEEE. The CDR3 totals 13 residues. V gene TRBV5-6 combines with J gene TRBJ1-6, with TRBD1 as a possible D gene (5 bases). The sequence was collected from a human donor with active COVID-19. The donor label of this sample is uncertain. The sample taken for sequencing was peripheral blood. CDR3 sequence: CASSLGRVSPLHF. CDR3 nucleotide sequence: TGTGCCAGCAGCTTGGGCAGGGTTTCACCCCTCCACTTT.